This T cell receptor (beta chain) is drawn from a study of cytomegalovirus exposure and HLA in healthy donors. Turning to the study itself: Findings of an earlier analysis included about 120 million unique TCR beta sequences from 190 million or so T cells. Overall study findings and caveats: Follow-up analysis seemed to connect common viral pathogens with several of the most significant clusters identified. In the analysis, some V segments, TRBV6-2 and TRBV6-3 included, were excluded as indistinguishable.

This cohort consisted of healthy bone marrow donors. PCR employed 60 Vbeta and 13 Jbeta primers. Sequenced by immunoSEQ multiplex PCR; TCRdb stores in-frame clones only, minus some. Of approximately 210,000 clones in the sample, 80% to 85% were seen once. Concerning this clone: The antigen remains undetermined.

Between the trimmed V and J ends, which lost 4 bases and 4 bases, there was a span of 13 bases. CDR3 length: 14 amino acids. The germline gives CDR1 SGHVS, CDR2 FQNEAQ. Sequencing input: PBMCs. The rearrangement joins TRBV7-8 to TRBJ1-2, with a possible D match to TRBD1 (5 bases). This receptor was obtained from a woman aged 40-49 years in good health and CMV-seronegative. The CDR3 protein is CASSSRRGGYGYTF. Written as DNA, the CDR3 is TGTGCCAGCAGCTCAAGGAGGGGTGGCTATGGCTACACCTTC. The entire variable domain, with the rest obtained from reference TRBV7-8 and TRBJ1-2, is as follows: GAGVSQSPRYKVAKRGQDVALRCDPISGHVSLFWYQQALGQGPEFLTYFQNEAQLDKSGLPSDRFFAERPEGSVSTLKIQRTQQEDSAVYLCASSSRRGGYGYTFGSGTRLTVV.